The 20 T cell receptor beta chains listed next were all sequenced from one sample in a study of T-cell reconstitution after alpha-beta-depleted transplantation in children. Preparing the TCRbeta library involved the use of unique molecular identifiers. A single record per CDR3 protein comes from TCRdb applying MiXCR to the PCR reads. The top ten hold less than 5% of the sample, which has about 610,000 distinct CDR3 sequences, about 10% seen once. Sequences were derived from PBMCs from the stem cell graft donor, sampled from the stem cell graft. These receptors were collected from a human donor who donated a stem cell graft to a child with acute myeloid leukemia.

About this clonotype itself: At one end, the junction sequence differs from germline, possibly due to a read error. This chain connects TRBV20-1 to TRBJ1-1, with a possible D match to TRBD1 (5 bases). CDR3 length equals 11 residues. Germline V CDR1 and CDR2: DFQATT, SNEGSKA (reference sequence). The CDR3 nucleotides are TGCAGTGCTACAGACGGGACTGAAGCTTGCTTT. It yields the protein CSATDGTEACF.

This clonotype was picked up many times. The chain combines TRBV5-6 with TRBJ1-1; D call uncertain. The CDR3 sequence is 13 residues long. CDR1 is SGHDT, CDR2 YYEEEE, per germline. The ends were cut back, 4 bases at V and 5 bases at J, with 12 bases in the middle. The CDR3 sequence is CASSLPSLTEAFF. As DNA, the CDR3 is TGTGCCAGCAGCCTACCTTCTTTAACTGAAGCTTTCTTT. The full variable domain, completed using reference TRBV5-6 and TRBJ1-1, is DAGVTQSPTHLIKTRGQQVTLRCSPKSGHDTVSWYQQALGQGPQFIFQYYEEEERQRGNFPDRFSGHQFPNYSSELNVNALLLGDSALYLCASSLPSLTEAFFGQGTRLTVV.

This clonotype was picked up a small number of times. The CDR3 DNA reads TGTGCCAGCAGCAACGGCTCTTACAATGAGCAGTTCTTC. Translated, it gives CASSNGSYNEQFF. The chain combines TRBV7-9 with TRBJ2-1; no clear D gene. With 5 bases removed from V and 4 bases from J, the gap between germline ends came to 9 bases. This CDR3 is 13 amino acids long. CDR1 is SEHNR, CDR2 FQNEAQ, per germline (reference sequence).

This clonotype came up many times. The chain uses TRBV20-1 and TRBJ2-7; 10 nucleotides line up with TRBD2. V was clipped by 1 base and J by 2 bases; unmatched bases: 8. This CDR3 has 16 amino acids. From germline, CDR1 is DFQATT and CDR2 SNEGSKA (reference sequence). CDR3 protein: CSARVRGTSETYEQYF. DNA of the CDR3: TGCAGTGCTAGAGTTCGTGGGACTAGCGAGACCTACGAGCAGTACTTC.

This chain joins TRBV5-1 and TRBJ2-5, with D hard to call. V lost 2 bases and J lost 1, with 9 bases in between. The length of the CDR3 is 14 residues. Looked up from germline, CDR1 is SGHRS and CDR2 is YFSETQ. CDR3 in DNA: TGCGCCAGCAGCTTAAACAGCGCCCAAGAGACCCAGTACTTC. Translated: CASSLNSAQETQYF.

There are many counts of this clonotype. This chain uses TRBV14 with TRBJ2-4; 12 bases line up with TRBD2. The germline V gene has CDR1 SGHDN and CDR2 FVKESK. This CDR3 comprises 18 residues. V dropped 4 bases and J dropped 4; count of bases not matched to a gene: 11. Here the CDR3 DNA reads TGTGCCAGCAGCCTTACAAGAGAACTAGCGGGAGGAAAAAACATTCAGTACTTC. Its translation is CASSLTRELAGGKNIQYF. Drawing the rest from reference TRBV14 and TRBJ2-4, the complete variable domain is EAGVTQFPSHSVIEKGQTVTLRCDPISGHDNLYWYRRVMGKEIKFLLHFVKESKQDESGMPNNRFLAERTGGTYSTLKVQPAELEDSGVYFCASSLTRELAGGKNIQYFGAGTRLSVL.

This clonotype has more than one count but fewer than ten. This sequence joins TRBV30 and TRBJ2-2, with D unresolved. The germline V and J ends were trimmed by 3 bases and 0 bases, with 8 bases remaining between them. This CDR3 is 14 amino acids long. The germline CDR1 and CDR2 sequences are GTSNPN and SVGIG (reference sequence). The CDR3, as DNA: TGTGCCTGGAGCATACGTACGAACACCGGGGAGCTGTTTTTT. This gives the protein CAWSIRTNTGELFF.

The CDR3 protein is CASSTWTGAKSSYEQYF. CDR3 DNA sequence: TGTGCCAGCAGTACCTGGACAGGGGCCAAGAGCTCCTACGAGCAGTACTTC. The rearrangement joins TRBV12-3 or TRBV12-4 to TRBJ2-7, with TRBD1 identical over 9 bases. The CDR3 runs 17 residues. Germline trimming cut 5 bases from V and 0 bases from J; bases unmatched to any gene: 11.

The sample holds a few counts of this clonotype. V is TRBV3-1 and J is TRBJ2-2; TRBD1 matches at 7 bases. V lost 9 bases to trimming and J lost 0 bases; unmatched junction nucleotides: 13. Germline V gene lookup returns CDR1 LGHDT and CDR2 YNNKEL (reference sequence). The CDR3 sequence is 17 residues long. CDR3 region: CARTYRGKESNTGELFF. Here the CDR3 DNA reads TGTGCCAGAACTTACAGGGGAAAAGAGTCGAACACCGGGGAGCTGTTTTTT.

This chain connects TRBV18 to TRBJ2-5; 7 bases agree with TRBD1. Trimming cost V 1 base and J 3 bases; bases outside gene matches: 11. The length of the CDR3 is 17 residues. The V gene's germline CDR1 is KGHSH and CDR2 LQKENI. The chain's CDR3 is CASSPLSGQDRKETQYF. The CDR3 bases are TGTGCCAGCTCACCACTGTCCGGTCAGGACAGGAAAGAGACCCAGTACTTC.

This clonotype was detected a few times. The CDR3 nucleotides are TGTGCCAGCAGTTCAACCGGGACTAGCGGGAGGGGGGCCACAGATACGCAGTATTTT. Translated: CASSSTGTSGRGATDTQYF. The rearrangement uses TRBV2 and TRBJ2-3; 16 bases fit TRBD2. Germline lookup yields CDR1 SNHLY and CDR2 FYNNEI. The V and J ends lost 5 bases and 2 bases, in that order; junction bases with no gene match: 10. The CDR3 has 19 residues.

The table lists this clonotype with many counts. V is TRBV29-1 and J is TRBJ2-1; TRBD2 agrees at 13 bases. This CDR3 comprises 13 residues. Losses at the gene ends were 7 bases for V and 8 bases for J; bases not matched to a gene: 5. Germline lookup yields CDR1 SQVTM and CDR2 ANQGSEA. For the CDR3, the DNA is TGCAGCGCCGTAACTAGCGGGAGGGATGAGCAGTTCTTC. Encoded protein: CSAVTSGRDEQFF.

The chain combines TRBV12-3 or TRBV12-4 with TRBJ2-5; 10 positions match TRBD2. The V and J ends lost 2 bases and 5 bases, in that order; junction bases with no gene match: 8. The CDR3 consists of 16 residues. The CDR3 sequence is CASSLSASGSFETQYF. The CDR3 nucleotides read TGTGCCAGCAGTTTATCGGCTAGCGGGAGTTTCGAGACCCAGTACTTC.

This clonotype was seen more than once but under ten times. Its ends do not fully match the called genes, so a read error is possible. CDR3 in DNA: TGTGCCGGGAGGGCGGCAGATACGCAGTATTTT. Translation gives CAGRAADTQYF. The rearrangement uses TRBV30 and TRBJ2-3, with TRBD2 matching over 7 bases. The V gene's germline CDR1 is GTSNPN and CDR2 SVGIG (reference sequence). This CDR3 is 11 amino acids long.

This clonotype occurred many times. The rearrangement links TRBV20-1 to TRBJ2-6, with TRBD2 as a possible D gene (6 bases). The V end lost 1 base, the J end lost 2 bases, and 9 bases lay between the germline ends. The CDR3 has 15 residues. Germline V gene data show CDR1 as DFQATT and CDR2 as SNEGSKA (reference sequence). This CDR3 is CSARVWGAGANVLTF. CDR3 DNA: TGCAGTGCTAGAGTTTGGGGGGCTGGGGCCAACGTCCTGACTTTC.

This clonotype has only a few counts. V is TRBV18 and J is TRBJ2-1; a weak D match, TRBD2 (5 bases). The CDR3 has 14 amino acids. CDR1 and CDR2 (germline): KGHSH, LQKENI. Trimming left V 3 bases short and J 5 bases short, with 11 bases between. CDR3: CASSPSSSNNEQFF. The DNA for the CDR3 is TGTGCCAGCTCACCCTCGTCTAGCAACAATGAGCAGTTCTTC.

This chain uses TRBV7-2 with TRBJ2-1, with 8 positions matching TRBD2. The CDR3 length is 13 residues. The V and J ends lost 5 bases and 8 bases, in that order; junction bases with no gene match: 5. Per germline, CDR1 SGHTA and CDR2 FQGNSA. This CDR3 reads CASSHSGKDEQFF. The CDR3 DNA sequence: TGTGCCAGCAGCCATAGCGGGAAGGATGAGCAGTTCTTC.

This clonotype occurred many times. This chain links TRBV24-1 with TRBJ2-5, with 14 bases matching TRBD2. The CDR3 has 17 residues. With 5 bases clipped from V and 5 bases from J, the junction kept 9 bases outside the gene matches. CDR1 KGHDR and CDR2 SFDVKD come from the germline V gene. The CDR3 region has the DNA TGTGCCACCAGTGCCGCCGGGACTAGCGGGAGAGGGGAGACCCAGTACTTC. Translation: CATSAAGTSGRGETQYF.

The chain has TRBV5-4 and TRBJ2-7; unclear D gene. Trimming removed 4 bases from V and 1 base from J, with 12 bases in between. This CDR3 contains 14 residues. CDR1 SGHNT and CDR2 YYREEE come from the germline V gene (reference sequence). The CDR3 DNA is TGTGCCAGCAGCGTGGACCAGCGATCCTACGAGCAGTACTTC. This translates into CASSVDQRSYEQYF.

This clonotype was seen repeatedly, ten times or more. V and J are TRBV18 and TRBJ2-3; 11 bases match TRBD2. V shed 8 bases, J shed 5 bases, and the junction held 6 bases outside the gene matches. The germline gives CDR1 KGHSH, CDR2 LQKENI. CDR3 length: 14 residues. The CDR3 coding sequence is TGTGCCAGCAGCCCTGGACTAGCGGGAGATACGCAGTATTTT. Protein product: CASSPGLAGDTQYF.